This passage covers 25 T cell receptor beta chains from one sample sequenced in a study of T cells in localized non-small cell lung cancer. Some clones are missing from TCRdb's copy, which holds only in-frame ones; the method was immunoSEQ multiplex PCR. The repertoire holds under 55,000 clones, with around 90% as singletons. Specimen: PBMCs, collected before any cancer treatment. Every receptor here comes from a woman aged 35 to 70 with stage II lung adenocarcinoma.

The chain links TRBV28 to TRBJ2-1; no firm D call. Germline values: CDR1 MDHEN, CDR2 SYDVKM. Trimming stripped 8 bases from V and 8 bases from J, with 25 bases between. The CDR3 totals 16 residues. The CDR3 loop is CASPPFGQDKVDEQFF. The CDR3 region has the DNA TGTGCCAGCCCCCCCTTTGGGCAGGATAAGGTGGATGAGCAGTTCTTC.

The chain is built from TRBV19 and TRBJ2-7; possible D gene TRBD2, 5 bases. Germline CDR1 LNHDA, CDR2 SQIVND (reference sequence). V was trimmed by 5 bases and J by 3 bases, leaving 17 bases between them. The CDR3 totals 15 residues. The CDR3: CASSSSAGVNYEQYF. The DNA of the CDR3 is TGTGCCAGTAGTTCCTCGGCGGGCGTGAACTACGAGCAGTACTTC.

J is TRBJ2-5 and V is TRBV4-2, with D possibly matching TRBD1 (6 bases). The CDR3 is made up of 13 amino acids. Germline V gene data show CDR1 as LGHNA and CDR2 as YNFKEQ. Trimming pared 3 bases from V and 5 bases from J, leaving 10 bases between. CDR3 coding DNA: TGTGCCAGCAGCCACGGGGACACGGAGACCCAGTACTTC. Translating gives CASSHGDTETQYF.

The sample holds one count of this clone. The chain employs TRBV5-1 and TRBJ1-2; D unresolved. CDR1 is SGHRS and CDR2 is YFSETQ in the germline V gene. The ends were cut back, 0 bases at V and 5 bases at J, with 8 bases in the middle. This CDR3 spans 13 amino acids. The CDR3 sequence: CASSLDSKYGYTF. The CDR3 DNA sequence: TGCGCCAGCAGCTTGGACAGCAAGTATGGCTACACCTTC. Supplemented by reference TRBV5-1 and TRBJ1-2, the full variable domain reads KAGVTQTPRYLIKTRGQQVTLSCSPISGHRSVSWYQQTPGQGLQFLFEYFSETQRNKGNFPGRFSGRQFSNSRSEMNVSTLELGDSALYLCASSLDSKYGYTFGSGTRLTVV.

The V and J genes are TRBV9 and TRBJ2-1, with D unclear. CDR1 is SGDLS and CDR2 is YYNGEE in the germline V gene. V dropped 0 bases and J dropped 9 bases, with 4 bases sitting between them. This CDR3 region has 11 residues. The CDR3 here is CASSVGVEQFF. The CDR3 nucleotides read TGTGCCAGCAGCGTAGGGGTTGAGCAGTTCTTC.

The chain carries TRBV7-9 and TRBJ1-4, with D unclear. This CDR3 is built from 14 residues. CDR1 SEHNR and CDR2 FQNEAQ come from the germline V gene (reference sequence). V was shortened by 5 bases and J by 8 bases, with 15 bases between the two germline ends. Here the CDR3 DNA reads TGTGCCAGCAGCCTAGTGGGCGGGTTGGAAAAACTGTTTTTT. Translated: CASSLVGGLEKLFF.

The gene calls are TRBV2 and TRBJ2-2, with D tentatively TRBD1 (6 bases). This CDR3 comprises 15 residues. The germline V gene encodes CDR1 SNHLY and CDR2 FYNNEI. V was pared by 7 bases and J by 2 bases, with 14 bases between. DNA of the CDR3: TGTGCCAGCACCCCCTGGGACATAAACACCGGGGAGCTGTTTTTT. It yields the protein CASTPWDINTGELFF.

Here the CDR3 reads CASSSVGTEAFF. The CDR3 coding sequence is TGTGCCAGCAGCTCGGTGGGCACTGAAGCTTTCTTT. The chain recombines TRBV7-9 with TRBJ1-1; D unclear. This CDR3 has 12 residues. Per the germline V gene, CDR1 is SEHNR and CDR2 is FQNEAQ (reference sequence). With 4 bases removed from V and 4 bases from J, the gap between germline ends came to 7 bases. The whole variable domain, remainder taken from reference TRBV7-9 and TRBJ1-1, is DTGVSQNPRHKITKRGQNVTFRCDPISEHNRLYWYRQTLGQGPEFLTYFQNEAQLEKSRLLSDRFSAERPKGSFSTLEIQRTEQGDSAMYLCASSSVGTEAFFGQGTRLTVV.

This chain uses TRBV7-2 with TRBJ2-1; 10 bases line up with TRBD2. V lost 5 bases and J lost 4; bases outside the gene matches: 5. From germline, CDR1 is SGHTA and CDR2 FQGNSA. The CDR3 is made up of 15 amino acids. CDR3 bases: TGTGCCAGCAGCCGGGGTAGCGGGAGGTACAATGAGCAGTTCTTC. It codes for CASSRGSGRYNEQFF.

The chain combines TRBV6-1 with TRBJ1-5, with TRBD1 matching over 8 bases. This CDR3 is built from 17 residues. J lost 5 bases, V lost 3 bases, and 12 bases had no gene match. The germline gives CDR1 MNHNS, CDR2 SASEGT. For the CDR3, the DNA is TGTGCCAGCAGTGATTCGATGAGGACAGGGTGGGATCAGCCCCAGCATTTT. Amino acids: CASSDSMRTGWDQPQHF.

A few counts support this clone. The CDR3 loop is CASSSFRDHSTDTQYF. DNA for the CDR3: TGCGCCAGCAGCTCTTTCCGGGACCACAGCACAGATACGCAGTATTTT. The chain combines TRBV5-1 with TRBJ2-3; D could derive from TRBD1 or TRBD2 (5 bases each). Germline CDR1 is SGHRS and CDR2 is YFSETQ. The CDR3 contains 16 residues. Trimming took off 3 bases at V and 0 bases at J, with 14 bases between the two ends.

This chain joins TRBV6-1 and TRBJ1-5; perhaps TRBD1 as D (5 bases). CDR3 length: 16 residues. In germline, CDR1 is MNHNS, CDR2 SASEGT. The V and J ends lost 3 bases and 0 bases respectively, with 12 bases between them. CDR3 nucleotides: TGTGCCAGCAGTGATGGGGACGGAATTAGCAATCAGCCCCAGCATTTT. It specifies CASSDGDGISNQPQHF.

V and J are TRBV6-6 and TRBJ1-1, with D perhaps matching TRBD1 (6 bases). Germline V lookup: CDR1 MNHNY, CDR2 SVGAGI (reference sequence). This CDR3 region has 15 residues. V lost 8 bases and J lost 4, with 20 bases in between. The CDR3 is CASRDSLEGGTEAFF. The CDR3 region has the DNA TGTGCCAGCCGTGATTCCCTGGAGGGGGGCACTGAAGCTTTCTTT.

V gene TRBV9 combines with J gene TRBJ2-5; TRBD2 matches 8 bases. CDR1 and CDR2 (germline): SGDLS, YYNGEE. The CDR3 spans 16 residues. V was clipped by 0 bases and J by 5 bases; unmatched bases: 9. The CDR3 DNA follows: TGTGCCAGCAGCGTAGCATCCAGCGGGAGTTGGGAGACCCAGTACTTC. It is translated as CASSVASSGSWETQYF.

V and J are TRBV6-5 and TRBJ2-3, with 8 nucleotides matching TRBD1. The CDR3 runs to 16 residues. In germline, CDR1 is MNHEY, CDR2 SVGAGI. V was clipped by 4 bases and J by 0 bases; unmatched bases: 6. CDR3 loop: CASSSPQGASTDTQYF. The CDR3 DNA sequence: TGTGCCAGCAGTTCCCCTCAGGGGGCTAGCACAGATACGCAGTATTTT.

The gene calls are TRBV28 and TRBJ1-2; TRBD1 aligns across 10 bases. CDR1 is MDHEN, CDR2 SYDVKM, per germline. The V and J ends lost 5 bases and 7 bases, in that order; junction bases with no gene match: 4. The CDR3 runs 13 residues. As DNA, the CDR3 is TGTGCCAGCAGTCCGGGACAGGGGAGTGGCTACACCTTC. Residues: CASSPGQGSGYTF.

The chain uses TRBV5-4 and TRBJ2-5; 8 bases are a match to TRBD2. The CDR3 is made up of 14 amino acids. The germline CDR1 and CDR2 sequences are SGHNT and YYREEE (reference sequence). V lost 0 bases and J lost 5; bases outside the gene matches: 3. The CDR3 nucleotides are TGTGCCAGCAGCTTGGCAGCGGGGGTTGAGACCCAGTACTTC. It is translated as CASSLAAGVETQYF.

This clone was found once. The chain joins TRBV5-4 to TRBJ1-5; D is perhaps TRBD1 (6 bases). CDR3 length equals 15 residues. Germline V gene data show CDR1 as SGHNT and CDR2 as YYREEE (reference sequence). V dropped 2 bases and J dropped 0 bases, with 9 bases sitting between them. The CDR3, as DNA: TGTGCCAGCAGCTTACAGGGAGATAGCAATCAGCCCCAGCATTTT. Protein: CASSLQGDSNQPQHF.

The CDR3: CASSLDLASYEQYF. In DNA, the CDR3 is TGTGCCAGCAGCTTAGACCTAGCGTCCTACGAGCAGTACTTC. This chain uses TRBV7-9 with TRBJ2-7; weak D call: TRBD2 (6 bases). The V gene's germline CDR1 is SEHNR and CDR2 FQNEAQ (reference sequence). The CDR3 is made up of 14 amino acids. V lost 1 base and J 1 base, leaving 8 bases between the germline ends.

The chain joins TRBV28 to TRBJ1-1, with 8 bases aligning to TRBD1. V was clipped by 6 bases and J by 1 base; unmatched bases: 4. The CDR3 contains 14 residues. Germline V gene lookup returns CDR1 MDHEN and CDR2 SYDVKM. The chain's CDR3 is CASSRQGTNTEAFF. Written as DNA, the CDR3 is TGTGCCAGCAGCCGACAGGGGACGAACACTGAAGCTTTCTTT.

The rearrangement links TRBV27 to TRBJ2-5; D is ambiguous. Germline V gives CDR1 MNHEY, CDR2 SMNVEV (reference sequence). The CDR3 extends over 14 amino acids. The V and J ends lost 2 bases and 5 bases respectively, with 12 bases between them. The CDR3 region has the DNA TGTGCCAGCAGTTTAGCAGGAGTCTCGGAGACCCAGTACTTC. It specifies CASSLAGVSETQYF.

This clone was detected a few times. The rearrangement joins TRBV2 to TRBJ2-5; 7 nucleotides line up with TRBD1. Looked up from germline, CDR1 is SNHLY and CDR2 is FYNNEI. The CDR3 has 14 amino acids. V lost 7 bases and J lost 2; bases outside the gene matches: 7. In nucleotides, the CDR3 is TGTGCCAGCAAGCGACAGGGTGTTCAAGAGACCCAGTACTTC. It specifies CASKRQGVQETQYF.

The rearrangement joins TRBV9 to TRBJ2-1, with D possibly matching TRBD2 (6 bases). V lost 4 bases and J lost 0, with 11 bases in between. CDR3 size: 15 residues. The germline V gene has CDR1 SGDLS and CDR2 YYNGEE. The chain's CDR3 is CASSLAGSSYNEQFF. Here the CDR3 DNA reads TGTGCCAGCAGCCTCGCGGGAAGCTCCTACAATGAGCAGTTCTTC.

This clone occurred once. This chain uses TRBV12-5 with TRBJ1-4; unclear D gene. The V end was cut by 0 bases, the J end by 0 bases, with 8 bases between. CDR1 LGHNT and CDR2 FRNRAP come from the germline V gene. CDR3 size: 16 residues. CDR3: CASGLVSHTTNEKLFF. As DNA, the CDR3 is TGTGCTAGTGGTTTGGTGAGCCATACAACTAATGAAAAACTGTTTTTT.

The V and J genes are TRBV27 and TRBJ2-5; possibly TRBD1 or TRBD2 for D (5 bases each). The ends were cut back, 2 bases at V and 0 bases at J, with 10 bases in the middle. This CDR3 has 15 amino acids. Germline CDR1 MNHEY, CDR2 SMNVEV (reference sequence). CDR3 coding DNA: TGTGCCAGCAGTTTACAAACGGGACACCAAGAGACCCAGTACTTC. Its protein product is CASSLQTGHQETQYF.